Below are 7 T cell receptor beta chains sequenced from a single sample in a study of T cell responses to AZD1222 COVID-19 vaccine. The data were produced by immunoSEQ multiplex PCR, yet TCRdb's version contains in-frame clones alone and is incomplete. The sample includes over 130,000 clones, roughly 89% of them seen just once. Sample: peripheral blood, taken on day 0 of AZD1222 vaccination. Receptors were obtained from an adult in good health.

The chain has TRBV5-1 and TRBJ1-2; D uncertain. CDR1 and CDR2 from the germline V gene are SGHRS and YFSETQ. The V end lost 4 bases, the J end lost 2 bases, and 15 bases lay between the germline ends. This CDR3 spans 15 amino acids. The CDR3 here is CASSPDRLGNYGYTF. In DNA, the CDR3 is TGCGCCAGCAGCCCGGACCGTCTAGGGAACTATGGCTACACCTTC.

The CDR3 is CASSYRGQGDYEQYF. The CDR3, as DNA: TGTGCCAGCAGCTACCGAGGACAGGGAGACTACGAGCAGTACTTC. V and J are TRBV11-2 and TRBJ2-7; 8 nucleotides match TRBD1. The CDR3 loop spans 15 amino acids. V lost 4 bases and J lost 3; bases outside the gene matches: 8. Germline V gives CDR1 SGHAT, CDR2 FQNNGV.

The chain joins TRBV28 to TRBJ2-1, with 13 bases lining up with TRBD2. V gave up 3 bases and J gave up 0 bases; unmatched junction bases: 8. Germline V lookup: CDR1 MDHEN, CDR2 SYDVKM. The CDR3 covers 19 residues. The CDR3 coding sequence is TGTGCCAGCAGTTTCCCGGGACTAGCGGGGACCATCTCCTACAATGAGCAGTTCTTC. Its translation is CASSFPGLAGTISYNEQFF.

This chain links TRBV27 with TRBJ1-6, with a weak D call TRBD1 (5 bases). Germline values: CDR1 MNHEY, CDR2 SMNVEV (reference sequence). The CDR3 is made up of 13 amino acids. Deletions cut 2 bases from V and 9 bases from J, with 8 bases between. Written as DNA, the CDR3 is TGTGCCAGCAGTTTAGGGGGAGGTTCACCCCTCCACTTT. Encoded protein: CASSLGGGSPLHF.

The CDR3, as DNA: TGCGCCAGCAGCCCAGACAGGGGAGGTGAAAAACTGTTTTTT. Protein sequence: CASSPDRGGEKLFF. The chain joins TRBV5-1 to TRBJ1-4, with 8 bases matching TRBD1. The V gene end was trimmed by 4 bases and the J gene end by 7 bases; junction bases not matched to a gene: 6. Germline assignment: CDR1 SGHRS and CDR2 YFSETQ. The CDR3 is 14 residues long.

This rearrangement joins TRBV12-5 to TRBJ2-5; D is possibly TRBD1 (6 bases). The CDR3 runs to 13 residues. Trimming cost V 2 bases and J 8 bases, with 12 bases left between them. Germline values: CDR1 LGHNT, CDR2 FRNRAP. The CDR3 DNA is TGTGCTAGTGGTTTGTCGACAGGACCAACCCAGTACTTC. It codes for CASGLSTGPTQYF.

This clone appeared a single time. The V gene is TRBV2, the J gene TRBJ2-7; D is undetermined. CDR1 SNHLY and CDR2 FYNNEI come from the germline V gene. The CDR3 totals 12 residues. V was pared by 8 bases and J by 0 bases, with 8 bases between. Here the CDR3 reads CASGLNSYEQYF. CDR3 nucleotide sequence: TGTGCCAGCGGCCTCAACTCCTACGAGCAGTACTTC.